This T cell receptor beta chain stems from a study of T cell changes during pregnancy in multiple sclerosis. The assay was immunoSEQ multiplex PCR, and TCRdb's table has in-frame clones only and misses some. The data hold just under 80,000 clones, with 85% to 95% observed a single time. The CDR3 is 17 residues long. V dropped 5 bases and J dropped 2; count of bases not matched to a gene: 9. Germline CDR1 and CDR2: MDHEN and SYDVKM. Specimen: peripheral blood, collected in the first trimester of pregnancy. V gene TRBV28 combines with J gene TRBJ2-4; the match to TRBD1 covers 10 bases. The sequence was obtained from a female donor with multiple sclerosis, enrolled in a pregnancy study. CDR3 sequence (DNA): TGTGCCAGCAGTCCTCCGGGACAGGGGTGGTCCAAAAACATTCAGTACTTC. The encoded protein is CASSPPGQGWSKNIQYF. Full variable domain (rest looked up from reference TRBV28 and TRBJ2-4): DVKVTQSSRYLVKRTGEKVFLECVQDMDHENMFWYRQDPGLGLRLIYFSYDVKMKEKGDIPEGYSVSREKKERFSLILESASTNQTSMYLCASSPPGQGWSKNIQYFGAGTRLSVL.